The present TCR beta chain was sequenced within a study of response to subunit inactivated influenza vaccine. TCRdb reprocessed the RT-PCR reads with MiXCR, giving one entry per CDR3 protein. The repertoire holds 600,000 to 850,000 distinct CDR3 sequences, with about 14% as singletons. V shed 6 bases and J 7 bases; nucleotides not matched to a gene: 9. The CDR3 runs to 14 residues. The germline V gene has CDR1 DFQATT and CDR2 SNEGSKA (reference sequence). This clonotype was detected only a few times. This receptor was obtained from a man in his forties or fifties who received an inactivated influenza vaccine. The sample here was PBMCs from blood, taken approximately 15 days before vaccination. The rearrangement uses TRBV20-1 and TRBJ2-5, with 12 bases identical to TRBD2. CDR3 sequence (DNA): TGCAGTGCAATGACTAGCGGGGGTTTCGGGACCCAGTACTTC. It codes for CSAMTSGGFGTQYF.